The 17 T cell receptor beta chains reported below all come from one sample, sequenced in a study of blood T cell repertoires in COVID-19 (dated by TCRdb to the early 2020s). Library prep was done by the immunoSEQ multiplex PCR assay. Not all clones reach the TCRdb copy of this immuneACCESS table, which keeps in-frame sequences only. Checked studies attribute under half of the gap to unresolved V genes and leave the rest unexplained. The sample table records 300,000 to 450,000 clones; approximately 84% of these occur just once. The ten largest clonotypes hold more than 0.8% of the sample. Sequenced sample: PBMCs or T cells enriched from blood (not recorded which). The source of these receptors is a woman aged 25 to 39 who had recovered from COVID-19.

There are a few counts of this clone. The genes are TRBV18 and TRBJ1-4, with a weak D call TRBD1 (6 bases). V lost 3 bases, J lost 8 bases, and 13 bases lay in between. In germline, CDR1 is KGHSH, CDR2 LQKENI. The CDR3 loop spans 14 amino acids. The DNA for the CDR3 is TGTGCCAGCTCACCCCCAGGGGTCTACGAAAAACTGTTTTTT. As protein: CASSPPGVYEKLFF.

Written as DNA, the CDR3 is TGTGCCAGTAGTATGGCGTTCGGAGGACAGTGGGACGCTGAAGCTTTCTTT. Amino acids: CASSMAFGGQWDAEAFF. This chain joins TRBV19 and TRBJ1-1; the D gene is possibly TRBD1 (6 bases). Per the germline V gene, CDR1 is LNHDA and CDR2 is SQIVND (reference sequence). With 3 bases removed from V and 6 bases from J, the gap between germline ends came to 23 bases. CDR3 length equals 17 residues.

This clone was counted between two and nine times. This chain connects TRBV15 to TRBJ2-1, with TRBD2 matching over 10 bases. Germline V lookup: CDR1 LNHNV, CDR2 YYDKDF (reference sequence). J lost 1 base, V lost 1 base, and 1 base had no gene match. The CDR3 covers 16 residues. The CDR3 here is CATSRGAGGSYNEQFF. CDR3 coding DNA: TGTGCCACCAGCAGAGGAGCGGGGGGGTCCTACAATGAGCAGTTCTTC.

CDR3 sequence reads: CAACSGGREQYF. In DNA form, the CDR3 reads TGTGCCGCTTGTAGCGGGGGGCGGGAGCAGTACTTC. The chain carries TRBV28 and TRBJ2-7; the match to TRBD2 covers 10 bases. The V gene's germline CDR1 is MDHEN and CDR2 SYDVKM. Trimming at V came to 11 bases and at J to 7 bases, leaving 8 bases not matched to a gene. The CDR3 has 12 amino acids.

CDR3 nucleotide sequence: TGCGCCAGCAGCTCGACAGGGACTAGCCCTCCCGAGACCCAGTACTTC. It translates to CASSSTGTSPPETQYF. The J gene is TRBJ2-5, the V gene TRBV5-1; 9 nucleotides agree with TRBD2. From germline, CDR1 is SGHRS and CDR2 YFSETQ. Trimming took 3 bases from V and 5 from J; bases not matched to a gene: 11. The CDR3 runs 16 residues.

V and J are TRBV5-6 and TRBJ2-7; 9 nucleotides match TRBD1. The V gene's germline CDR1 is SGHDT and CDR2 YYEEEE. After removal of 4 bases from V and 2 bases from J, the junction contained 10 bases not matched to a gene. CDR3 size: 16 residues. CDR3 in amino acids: CASSHGVRQGAYEQYF. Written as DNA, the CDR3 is TGTGCCAGCAGCCATGGAGTCCGACAGGGGGCCTACGAGCAGTACTTC.

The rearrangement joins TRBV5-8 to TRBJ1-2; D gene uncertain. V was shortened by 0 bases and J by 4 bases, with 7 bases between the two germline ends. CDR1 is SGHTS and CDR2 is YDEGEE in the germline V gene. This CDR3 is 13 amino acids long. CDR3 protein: CASSLGFIYGYTF. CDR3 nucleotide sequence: TGTGCCAGCAGCTTGGGTTTTATCTATGGCTACACCTTC.

The CDR3 here is CASSPEDSLLSYNSPLHF. The CDR3 DNA is TGCGCCAGCAGCCCGGAGGACAGCCTCCTATCCTATAATTCACCCCTCCACTTT. V gene TRBV4-1 combines with J gene TRBJ1-6; possible D gene TRBD1, 6 bases. Germline V gene sequence: CDR1 MGHRA, CDR2 YSYEKL. The length of the CDR3 is 18 residues. The V end lost 4 bases, the J end lost 1 base, and 17 bases lay between the germline ends.

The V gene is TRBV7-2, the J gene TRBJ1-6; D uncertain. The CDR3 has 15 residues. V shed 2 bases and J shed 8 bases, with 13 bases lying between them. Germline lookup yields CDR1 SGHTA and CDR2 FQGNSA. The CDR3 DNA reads TGTGCCAGCAGCTTAACTCCGGGAGGTTATTCACCCCTCCACTTT. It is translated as CASSLTPGGYSPLHF.

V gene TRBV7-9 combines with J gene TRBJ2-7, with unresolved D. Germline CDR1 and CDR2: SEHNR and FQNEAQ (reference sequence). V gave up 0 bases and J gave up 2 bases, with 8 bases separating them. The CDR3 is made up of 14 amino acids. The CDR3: CASSLAGRPYEQYF. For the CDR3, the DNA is TGTGCCAGCAGCTTAGCCGGCAGGCCCTACGAGCAGTACTTC.

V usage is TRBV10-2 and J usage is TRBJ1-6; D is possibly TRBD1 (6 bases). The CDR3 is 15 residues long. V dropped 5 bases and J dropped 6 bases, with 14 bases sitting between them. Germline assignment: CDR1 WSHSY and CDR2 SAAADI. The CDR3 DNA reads TGCGCCAGCAGTAGGCCAGGGGCTCCTAATTCACCCCTCCACTTT. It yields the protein CASSRPGAPNSPLHF.

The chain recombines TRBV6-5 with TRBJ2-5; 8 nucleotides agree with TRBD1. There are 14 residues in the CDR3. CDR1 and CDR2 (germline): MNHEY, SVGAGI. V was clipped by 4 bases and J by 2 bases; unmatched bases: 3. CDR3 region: CASSWRTGQETQYF. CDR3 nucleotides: TGTGCCAGCAGTTGGCGGACAGGGCAAGAGACCCAGTACTTC.

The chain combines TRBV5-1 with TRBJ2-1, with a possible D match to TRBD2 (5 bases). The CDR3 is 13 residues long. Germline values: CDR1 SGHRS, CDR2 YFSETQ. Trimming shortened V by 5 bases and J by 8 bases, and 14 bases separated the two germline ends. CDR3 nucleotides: TGCGCCAGCAGAATCGCGGGTTTGGATGAGCAGTTCTTC. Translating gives CASRIAGLDEQFF.

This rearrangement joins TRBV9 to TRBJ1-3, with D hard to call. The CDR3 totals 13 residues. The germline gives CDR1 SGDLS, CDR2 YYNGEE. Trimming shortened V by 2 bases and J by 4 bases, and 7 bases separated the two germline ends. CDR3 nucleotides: TGTGCCAGCAGCGTGGACTCCGGAAACACCATATATTTT. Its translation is CASSVDSGNTIYF.

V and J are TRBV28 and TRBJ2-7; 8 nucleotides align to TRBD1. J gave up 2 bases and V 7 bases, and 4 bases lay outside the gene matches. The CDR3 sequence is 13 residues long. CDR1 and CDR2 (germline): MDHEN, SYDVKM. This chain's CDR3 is CASTLDRAYEQYF. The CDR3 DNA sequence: TGTGCCAGCACCCTGGACAGGGCCTACGAGCAGTACTTC.

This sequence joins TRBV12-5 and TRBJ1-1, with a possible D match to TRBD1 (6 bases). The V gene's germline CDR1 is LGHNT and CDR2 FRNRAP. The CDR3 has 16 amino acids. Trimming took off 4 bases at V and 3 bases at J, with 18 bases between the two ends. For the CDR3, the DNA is TGTGCTAGTGGTTCTACAGGGACCCCTACCTACACTGAAGCTTTCTTT. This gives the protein CASGSTGTPTYTEAFF.

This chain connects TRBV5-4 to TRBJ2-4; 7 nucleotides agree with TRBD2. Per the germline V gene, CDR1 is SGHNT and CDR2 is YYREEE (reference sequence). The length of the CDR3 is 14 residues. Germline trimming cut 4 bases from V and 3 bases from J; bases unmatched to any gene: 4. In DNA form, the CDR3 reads TGTGCCAGCAGCCCGGGGGGTGGCAAAAACATTCAGTACTTC. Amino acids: CASSPGGGKNIQYF.